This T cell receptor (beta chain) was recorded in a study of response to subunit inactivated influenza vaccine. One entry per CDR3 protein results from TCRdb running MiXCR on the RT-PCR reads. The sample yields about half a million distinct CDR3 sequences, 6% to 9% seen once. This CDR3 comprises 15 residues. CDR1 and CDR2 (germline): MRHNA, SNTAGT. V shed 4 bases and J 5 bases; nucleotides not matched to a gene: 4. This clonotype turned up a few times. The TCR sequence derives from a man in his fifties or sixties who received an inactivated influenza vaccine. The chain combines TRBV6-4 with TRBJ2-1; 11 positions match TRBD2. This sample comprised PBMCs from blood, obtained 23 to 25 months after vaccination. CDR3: CASSVAGGMNNEQFF. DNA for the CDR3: TGTGCCAGCAGTGTAGCGGGGGGGATGAACAATGAGCAGTTCTTC.